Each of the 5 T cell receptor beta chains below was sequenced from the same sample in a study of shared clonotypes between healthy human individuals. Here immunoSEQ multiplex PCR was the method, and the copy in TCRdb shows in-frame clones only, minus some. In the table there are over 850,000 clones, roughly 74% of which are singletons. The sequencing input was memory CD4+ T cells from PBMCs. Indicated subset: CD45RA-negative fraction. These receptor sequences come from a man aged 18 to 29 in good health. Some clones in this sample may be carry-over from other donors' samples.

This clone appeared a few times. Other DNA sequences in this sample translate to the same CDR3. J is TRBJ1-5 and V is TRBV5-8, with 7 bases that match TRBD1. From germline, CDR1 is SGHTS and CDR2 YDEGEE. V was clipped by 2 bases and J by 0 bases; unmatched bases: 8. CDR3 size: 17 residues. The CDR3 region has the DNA TGTGCCAGCAGCTTAACCCCAGGGGGAAATAGCAATCAGCCCCAGCATTTT. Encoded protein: CASSLTPGGNSNQPQHF.

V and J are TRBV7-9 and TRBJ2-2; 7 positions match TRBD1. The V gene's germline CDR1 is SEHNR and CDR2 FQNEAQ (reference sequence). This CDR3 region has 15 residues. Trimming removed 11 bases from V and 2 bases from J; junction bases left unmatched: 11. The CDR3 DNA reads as TGTGCCGGAACTAATTACAGGGGAAACACCGGGGAGCTGTTTTTT. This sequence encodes CAGTNYRGNTGELFF.

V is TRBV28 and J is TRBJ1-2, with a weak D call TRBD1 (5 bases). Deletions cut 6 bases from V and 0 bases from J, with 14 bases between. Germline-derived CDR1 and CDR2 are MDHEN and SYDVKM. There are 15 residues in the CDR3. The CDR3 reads CASSPIGGANYGYTF. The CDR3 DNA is TGTGCCAGCAGCCCTATTGGAGGGGCTAACTATGGCTACACCTTC.

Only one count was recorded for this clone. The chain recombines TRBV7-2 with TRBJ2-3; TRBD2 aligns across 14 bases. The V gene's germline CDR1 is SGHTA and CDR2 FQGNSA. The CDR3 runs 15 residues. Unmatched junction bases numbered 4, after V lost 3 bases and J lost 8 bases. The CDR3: CASSFEGLAGGTQYF. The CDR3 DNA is TGTGCCAGCAGCTTTGAAGGACTAGCGGGAGGTACGCAGTATTTT.

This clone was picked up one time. The CDR3 spells CASSVGRDITYNEQFF. The CDR3 DNA follows: TGTGCCAGCAGCGTAGGGAGGGATATTACCTACAATGAGCAGTTCTTC. The V and J genes are TRBV9 and TRBJ2-1; weak D call: TRBD2 (6 bases). Trimming took off 0 bases at V and 2 bases at J, with 12 bases between the two ends. This CDR3 region has 16 residues. CDR1 and CDR2 from the germline V gene are SGDLS and YYNGEE.